This T cell receptor (beta chain) was recorded in a study of blood T cell dynamics during melanoma immunotherapy (dated by TCRdb to 2020 to 2022). General notes on the study: The patients had metastatic melanoma and were given first-line pembrolizumab or nivolumab plus ipilimumab as standard of care in the United Kingdom. To find early correlates of response, the study profiled the peripheral T cell receptor repertoires of patients with metastatic melanoma both before and after one cycle of checkpoint inhibitor therapy. The training cohort was made up of consecutive patients, while a further independent group of patients from the same centre was pooled to form an external validation set.

CDR3 length: 14 amino acids, cysteine to phenylalanine. Just the 42-base CDR3 DNA is kept, in frame starting at base 1. V lost 3 bases and J lost 5 bases; the stretch between them is 14 bases long. In the germline V gene, CDR1 corresponds to MDHEN and CDR2 to SYDVKM. General findings and caveats noted by the study authors: Patients who later achieved disease control showed a bifurcated PBMC repertoire reorganization at W3, with increased clonality or increased diversity, unlike progressors. The relatively small sample size was acknowledged as a potential limitation on generalization of the results. The study could not determine whether the T cell clones driving repertoire changes were melanoma-specific or reflected general immune activation.

What the time point label conveys for this sample: week 3, after first cycle of checkpoint inhibitor. Blood samples were collected before treatment (T0) and at week 3 (W3), after the first cycle of checkpoint blockade. Except for two patients with rapid clinical progression, response was assessed 12 weeks after the first infusion by RECIST 1.1; disease control meant complete response, partial response or stable disease. Patients were excluded for prior systemic cancer treatment, concomitant immunosuppressant therapy or synchronous other active malignancies. Both bulk PBMC and plasma cell-free DNA were sequenced for TCR beta so that circulating cells and T cell turnover could be tracked. Lymphoprep and SepMate tubes were used to isolate PBMC from blood, and red cell lysis was then performed. QIAamp DNA Blood Mini kits were used to extract DNA from PBMC and from sorted T cell subsets. Concerning this clone: Its antigen is currently not known. No much larger clonotype is one base removed from it; base qualities were not supplied.

For every bulk PBMC sample, a fixed 350 ng of DNA was loaded. The immunoSEQ TCRb Assay kit was used according to manufacturer instructions to amplify TCR beta CDR3 sequences from genomic DNA. The KAPA Library Quantification Kit for Illumina platforms was used to quantify pooled libraries by qPCR. Pooled libraries were sequenced on an Illumina NextSeq 500, clustered at roughly 0.6-1.2 pM. Per the source publication's procedure: Analysis of the TCR data relied on immunoSEQ ANALYZER and the R LymphoSeq package. A rearrangement efficiency score was calculated as productive divided by the sum of productive and non-productive CDR3 sequences. Clonality was measured with the Gini coefficient and diversity with the Renyi index at alpha=1, and both measures were compared pairwise between timepoints within each patient. Clonal relatedness used an edit distance of 3, and repertoire similarity used the Bhattacharyya coefficient, both computed in LymphoSeq. To classify response, a linear discriminant analysis based on week-3 changes in clonality and diversity was built with the R MASS and caret packages. TCRdb carries this immuneACCESS record with in-frame sequences only. Its versions omit some clonotypes, under half of them owing to an unresolved V gene in the studies checked, with the rest unexplained. The V and J calls and clone size come from that table; D and trimming were worked out from the DNA. Present in this sample are roughly 5,900 clones, 88% of which were seen just once. 4.5% to 6% of the sample is taken by the ten largest.

The sequence links TRBV28 to TRBJ2-7; no D gene is confidently identified. The source of this sequence is a human donor with melanoma. The sample consisted of blood, taken from a patient treated with checkpoint blockade. The CDR3 region reads CASSFQGVADEQYF. The DNA is as follows: TGTGCCAGCAGTTTCCAAGGTGTTGCGGACGAGCAGTACTTC.